This TCR beta chain comes out of a study of neurological immune-mediated disorders. Study results and limitations: The highest TCR clonal expansion occurred in HTLV-1-associated myelopathy; multiple sclerosis fell below healthy controls.

The authors obtained over 170 million TCR-beta sequences from 15-18 subjects per sequencing run. TCRdb analysed the 5' RACE reads with MiXCR anew, one entry per CDR3 protein. This repertoire shows over 65,000 distinct CDR3 sequences, roughly 10% found once; its top ten account for 1.7%. V was clipped by 5 bases and J by 4 bases; unmatched bases: 4. Germline V gives CDR1 SGHRS, CDR2 YFSETQ. CDR3 length: 15 residues. This clonotype was counted ten times or more. The antigen is unknown. Sample: PBMCs. The V call is TRBV5-1, the J call TRBJ2-1, with 12 bases matching TRBD2. The sequence was obtained from a man aged 45-65 years in good health. The CDR3 loop reads CASRDGTSGYNEQFF. The CDR3 DNA sequence: TGCGCCAGCAGAGACGGGACTAGCGGGTACAATGAGCAGTTCTTC.